A single sample gave rise to the 18 T cell receptor beta chains below, sequenced in a study of cytomegalovirus exposure and HLA in healthy donors. With 60 Vbeta and 13 Jbeta primers, the PCR was carried out. The table came from immunoSEQ multiplex PCR; TCRdb's copy has only in-frame clones and leaves some out. The table shows about 190,000 clones, with 75% to 80% occurring only once. Material: PBMCs. These TCRs come from a woman aged 30 to 39 in good health and CMV-seropositive.

V and J are TRBV25-1 and TRBJ2-3, with D tentatively TRBD1 (6 bases). Germline-derived CDR1 and CDR2 are MGHDK and SYGVNS. Trimming cost V 3 bases and J 2 bases, with 6 bases left between them. CDR3 length: 13 residues. The chain's CDR3 is CASSEGATDTQYF. The CDR3 DNA reads TGTGCCAGCAGTGAGGGGGCCACAGATACGCAGTATTTT.

This chain uses TRBV19 with TRBJ1-5, with 9 bases matching TRBD1. J lost 3 bases, V lost 1 base, and 7 bases had no gene match. There are 17 residues in the CDR3. CDR1 is LNHDA and CDR2 is SQIVND in the germline V gene (reference sequence). CDR3 residues: CASSIVRGQGFNQPQHF. DNA for the CDR3: TGTGCCAGTAGTATAGTACGGGGACAGGGCTTCAATCAGCCCCAGCATTTT.

The V call is TRBV5-1, the J call TRBJ2-2; D is ambiguous. The CDR3 spans 14 residues. Germline V CDR1 and CDR2: SGHRS, YFSETQ. Trimming removed 1 base from V and 7 bases from J, with 11 bases in between. This CDR3 is CASSLIPSGGELFF. Here the CDR3 DNA reads TGCGCCAGCAGCTTGATACCGTCGGGCGGGGAGCTGTTTTTT.

In this sample, this clone turned up once. This chain joins TRBV6-1 and TRBJ2-3; D is perhaps TRBD1 (6 bases). The V gene lost 11 bases and the J gene lost 2 bases, with 20 bases spanning the gap. Germline-derived CDR1 and CDR2 are MNHNS and SASEGT. CDR3 length: 15 amino acids. CDR3 bases: TGTGCCTGTTCATACCGGGACAAACACACAGATACGCAGTATTTT. It is translated as CACSYRDKHTDTQYF.

The chain uses TRBV4-3 and TRBJ1-5; D is unclear. Trimming cost V 2 bases and J 0 bases, with 8 bases left between them. Germline CDR1 reads LGHNA; CDR2 reads YSLEER. The CDR3 contains 15 residues. CDR3 amino acids: CASSQSTDSNQPQHF. CDR3 coding DNA: TGCGCCAGCAGCCAAAGTACAGATAGCAATCAGCCCCAGCATTTT.

The chain uses TRBV5-1 and TRBJ2-3; TRBD2 is a possible D gene (6 bases). The CDR3 has 16 amino acids. Germline V CDR1 and CDR2: SGHRS, YFSETQ. Trimming removed 3 bases at V and 2 bases at J, with 16 bases between. CDR3 in amino acids: CASSSGASEYTDTQYF. DNA for the CDR3: TGCGCCAGCAGCTCCGGGGCTAGCGAATACACAGATACGCAGTATTTT.

About this clone itself: The same CDR3 also results from other DNA sequences found in this sample. The chain joins TRBV25-1 to TRBJ2-3; D remains unclear. Germline assignment: CDR1 MGHDK and CDR2 SYGVNS. Trimming removed 5 bases from V and 2 bases from J, with 5 bases in between. The CDR3 contains 12 residues. Here the CDR3 DNA reads TGTGCCAGCAGTTCCTTCACAGATACGCAGTATTTT. Its translation is CASSSFTDTQYF.

The CDR3 region is CASSEERGGYNEQFF. The CDR3 region has the DNA TGTGCCAGCAGTGAGGAGCGGGGGGGTTACAATGAGCAGTTCTTC. The chain has TRBV6-1 and TRBJ2-1; 10 bases line up with TRBD2. Trimming removed 3 bases from V and 4 bases from J; junction bases left unmatched: 3. This CDR3 spans 15 amino acids. Germline lookup yields CDR1 MNHNS and CDR2 SASEGT.

This clone was detected once. The rearrangement uses TRBV7-2 and TRBJ2-5; tentatively, D is TRBD2 (6 bases). This CDR3 region has 15 residues. Germline V CDR1 and CDR2: SGHTA, FQGNSA. V shed 3 bases and J shed 5 bases, with 16 bases lying between them. The CDR3 is CASSFPLGGMETQYF. CDR3 in DNA: TGTGCCAGCAGCTTCCCTCTTGGGGGGATGGAGACCCAGTACTTC.

As regards this clone: Other DNA sequences in this specimen translate into the identical CDR3. The rearrangement uses TRBV7-2 and TRBJ2-1; 9 bases are shared with TRBD2. Per the germline V gene, CDR1 is SGHTA and CDR2 is FQGNSA. The junction had 2 bases not matched to a gene; V was cut back by 1 base and J by 1 base. This CDR3 has 16 residues. This CDR3 reads CASSLGAGGSYNEQFF. The CDR3 DNA is TGTGCCAGCAGCTTAGGTGCGGGAGGGTCCTACAATGAGCAGTTCTTC.

This clone was detected only once. The chain joins TRBV29-1 to TRBJ1-2; 11 bases are shared with TRBD1. This CDR3 comprises 12 residues. Germline V gene sequence: CDR1 SQVTM, CDR2 ANQGSEA. V dropped 6 bases and J dropped 7; count of bases not matched to a gene: 4. The CDR3 loop is CSVDRGLGGYTF. In nucleotides, the CDR3 is TGCAGCGTGGACAGGGGGCTTGGTGGCTACACCTTC. Full variable domain (rest looked up from reference TRBV29-1 and TRBJ1-2): SAVISQKPSRDICQRGTSLTIQCQVDSQVTMMFWYRQQPGQSLTLIATANQGSEATYESGFVIDKFPISRPNLTFSTLTVSNMSPEDSSIYLCSVDRGLGGYTFGSGTRLTVV.

The V call is TRBV27, the J call TRBJ2-5; D may be TRBD2 (5 bases). The CDR3 length is 15 residues. V lost 3 bases, J lost 2 bases, and 13 bases lay in between. Germline V gives CDR1 MNHEY, CDR2 SMNVEV (reference sequence). CDR3 residues: CASSFSLGAQETQYF. The CDR3 DNA follows: TGTGCCAGCAGTTTCTCCTTGGGAGCTCAAGAGACCCAGTACTTC.

The gene calls are TRBV2 and TRBJ1-6; 7 positions match TRBD1. This CDR3 contains 15 residues. J gave up 3 bases and V 3 bases, and 2 bases lay outside the gene matches. Germline V lookup: CDR1 SNHLY, CDR2 FYNNEI. The CDR3 protein is CASSEAGGYNSPLHF. Written as DNA, the CDR3 is TGTGCCAGCAGTGAGGCAGGGGGCTATAATTCACCCCTCCACTTT. The variable domain in full, completed from reference TRBV2 and TRBJ1-6, reads EPEVTQTPSHQVTQMGQEVILRCVPISNHLYFYWYRQILGQKVEFLVSFYNNEISEKSEIFDDQFSVERPDGSNFTLKIRSTKLEDSAMYFCASSEAGGYNSPLHFGNGTRLTVT.

This clone was observed a single time. The V and J genes are TRBV11-2 and TRBJ1-5; TRBD1 matches 7 bases. V trimming: 3 bases; J trimming: 7 bases; junction bases outside the gene matches: 6. The CDR3 totals 14 residues. Germline CDR1 is SGHAT and CDR2 is FQNNGV. The CDR3 reads CASSLGQSSQPQHF. CDR3 DNA sequence: TGTGCCAGCAGCTTGGGACAGTCAAGCCAGCCCCAGCATTTT.

J is TRBJ2-3 and V is TRBV10-3, with TRBD1 matching over 7 bases. V shed 7 bases and J 4 bases; nucleotides not matched to a gene: 8. Germline CDR1 reads ENHRY; CDR2 reads SYGVKD. The CDR3 sequence is 14 residues long. Here the CDR3 DNA reads TGTGCCATCAAACCCGGGACAGAGGCAGATACGCAGTATTTT. Translating gives CAIKPGTEADTQYF.

This clone came up a few times. V usage is TRBV6-6 and J usage is TRBJ1-1; D is ambiguous. The V gene's germline CDR1 is MNHNY and CDR2 SVGAGI (reference sequence). This CDR3 spans 15 amino acids. The ends were cut back, 0 bases at V and 4 bases at J, with 12 bases in the middle. The CDR3 DNA is TGTGCCAGCAGTTACTCATGGTACGGGAGCACTGAAGCTTTCTTT. Translating gives CASSYSWYGSTEAFF.

The rearrangement joins TRBV9 to TRBJ1-2, with 11 nucleotides matching TRBD1. V dropped 5 bases and J dropped 7; count of bases not matched to a gene: 10. This CDR3 is 15 amino acids long. Looked up from germline, CDR1 is SGDLS and CDR2 is YYNGEE. The CDR3 loop is CASSLSGQGAFGYTF. CDR3 bases: TGTGCCAGCAGTCTATCTGGACAGGGGGCTTTTGGCTACACCTTC.

The CDR3 region is CASPGLAGGYIQYF. CDR3 in DNA: TGTGCCAGCCCAGGACTAGCGGGGGGGTACATTCAGTACTTC. V gene TRBV18 combines with J gene TRBJ2-4; 15 bases line up with TRBD2. The CDR3 contains 14 residues. V lost 8 bases to trimming and J lost 8 bases; unmatched junction nucleotides: 4. Germline CDR1 KGHSH, CDR2 LQKENI.